The 26 T cell receptor beta chains presented below share a single source sample, sequenced in a study of identifying expanded T cells in peripheral blood. The assay was immunoSEQ multiplex PCR, and TCRdb's table has in-frame clones only and misses some. Of about 53,000 clones in the sample, around four fifths were seen once. Sequencing was performed on blood. Receptors originate from a person between 18 and 75 years old in good health.

The chain joins TRBV25-1 to TRBJ1-4; weak D call: TRBD1 (6 bases). The CDR3 has 12 amino acids. The germline V gene encodes CDR1 MGHDK and CDR2 SYGVNS. V lost 6 bases and J lost 5, with 7 bases in between. CDR3 in amino acids: CASRQGNEKLFF. The DNA of the CDR3 is TGTGCCAGCAGGCAGGGGAATGAAAAACTGTTTTTT.

This clone has more than one count but fewer than ten. The chain uses TRBV4-2 and TRBJ2-3; 9 bases are a match to TRBD2. V gave up 0 bases and J gave up 4 bases; unmatched junction bases: 2. The germline gives CDR1 LGHNA, CDR2 YNFKEQ. The CDR3 has 15 amino acids. CDR3 nucleotide sequence: TGTGCCAGCAGCCAAGATGCGGGGGGGCCAGATACGCAGTATTTT. Its translation: CASSQDAGGPDTQYF.

This chain uses TRBV5-8 with TRBJ2-1; D call uncertain. Germline CDR1 and CDR2: SGHTS and YDEGEE. This CDR3 contains 13 residues. The V and J ends lost 4 bases and 9 bases respectively, with 14 bases between them. The CDR3 nucleotides read TGTGCCAGCAGCCCCTCTCGCCGTGGTGAGCAGTTCTTC. This codes for CASSPSRRGEQFF.

This clone is termed medium-sized. J is TRBJ2-5 and V is TRBV4-3, with 7 bases lining up with TRBD2. V lost 0 bases to trimming and J lost 1 base; unmatched junction nucleotides: 8. The CDR3 is 17 amino acids. Germline-derived CDR1 and CDR2 are LGHNA and YSLEER. The CDR3 region is CASSQDYGGSIQETQYF. The CDR3, as DNA: TGCGCCAGCAGCCAAGATTATGGCGGGAGTATCCAAGAGACCCAGTACTTC.

This rearrangement joins TRBV2 to TRBJ2-1; the match to TRBD2 covers 12 bases. V lost 5 bases, J lost 6 bases, and 5 bases stayed unmatched. This CDR3 contains 15 residues. Germline CDR1 SNHLY, CDR2 FYNNEI. DNA for the CDR3: TGTGCCAGCAGTAGACTAGCGGGAGTGATCAATGAGCAGTTCTTC. This translates into CASSRLAGVINEQFF.

V is TRBV7-2 and J is TRBJ2-2; TRBD2 might be the D (5 bases). The CDR3 loop spans 15 amino acids. The V gene lost 0 bases and the J gene lost 3 bases, with 8 bases spanning the gap. Germline assignment: CDR1 SGHTA and CDR2 FQGNSA. The CDR3, as DNA: TGTGCCAGCAGCTTAGCCCTTAGCGACACCGGGGAGCTGTTTTTT. This encodes CASSLALSDTGELFF. Using reference TRBV7-2 and TRBJ2-2 for the parts outside the CDR3, the full variable domain is GAGVSQSPSNKVTEKGKDVELRCDPISGHTALYWYRQSLGQGLEFLIYFQGNSAPDKSGLPSDRFSAERTGGSVSTLTIQRTQQEDSAVYLCASSLALSDTGELFFGEGSRLTVL.

This chain connects TRBV7-8 to TRBJ1-4; 7 nucleotides line up with TRBD1. V was clipped by 3 bases and J by 1 base; unmatched bases: 5. Per the germline V gene, CDR1 is SGHVS and CDR2 is FQNEAQ. CDR3 length: 16 residues. The CDR3 loop reads CASSFRDSKTNEKLFF. CDR3 sequence (DNA): TGTGCCAGCAGCTTTAGGGACAGTAAAACTAATGAAAAACTGTTTTTT.

The chain is built from TRBV19 and TRBJ1-1; D possibly corresponds to TRBD1 (6 bases). The CDR3 loop spans 15 amino acids. Trimming pared 3 bases from V and 1 base from J, leaving 12 bases between. CDR1 and CDR2 from the germline V gene are LNHDA and SQIVND (reference sequence). The CDR3 DNA follows: TGTGCCAGTAGTATCGGGGGGCCCGGGAACACTGAAGCTTTCTTT. Protein product: CASSIGGPGNTEAFF. Together with reference TRBV19 and TRBJ1-1, the CDR3 gives the full variable domain: DGGITQSPKYLFRKEGQNVTLSCEQNLNHDAMYWYRQDPGQGLRLIYYSQIVNDFQKGDIAEGYSVSREKKESFPLTVTSAQKNPTAFYLCASSIGGPGNTEAFFGQGTRLTVV.

This clone was seen more than once but under ten times. The chain is built from TRBV5-1 and TRBJ2-3; D perhaps matches TRBD2 (7 bases). The CDR3 covers 15 residues. Trimming stripped 4 bases from V and 0 bases from J, with 12 bases between. Germline CDR1 SGHRS, CDR2 YFSETQ. The CDR3 loop is CASSPRGGSTDTQYF. The CDR3 DNA follows: TGCGCCAGCAGCCCGAGGGGGGGCAGCACAGATACGCAGTATTTT.

This clone was observed a few times. This chain connects TRBV14 to TRBJ2-3; D is unresolved. Looked up from germline, CDR1 is SGHDN and CDR2 is FVKESK. The CDR3 loop spans 17 amino acids. The germline V and J ends were trimmed by 4 bases and 1 base, with 18 bases remaining between them. This CDR3 is CASSPRPLKPGTDTQYF. CDR3 DNA: TGTGCCAGCAGCCCAAGGCCCCTCAAGCCGGGCACAGATACGCAGTATTTT.

The V and J genes are TRBV12-5 and TRBJ2-3; 11 bases match TRBD1. With 5 bases clipped from V and 6 bases from J, the junction kept 7 bases outside the gene matches. This CDR3 has 15 amino acids. In germline, CDR1 is LGHNT, CDR2 FRNRAP. In DNA form, the CDR3 reads TGTGCTAGTGGTCGGGACAGGGGGGGAATTGATACGCAGTATTTT. Its translation: CASGRDRGGIDTQYF.

The V and J genes are TRBV11-3 and TRBJ2-1; TRBD2 matches 7 bases. The junction had 5 bases not matched to a gene; V was cut back by 5 bases and J by 10 bases. The CDR3 contains 12 residues. The germline gives CDR1 SGHNT, CDR2 YENEEA. The CDR3 sequence: CASSPTSWEQFF. DNA of the CDR3: TGTGCCAGCAGCCCGACTAGCTGGGAGCAGTTCTTC.

This clone is a singleton in its sample. For the CDR3, the DNA is TGTGCCAGCAGCCCCGGACAGGAATATGGCTACACCTTC. This codes for CASSPGQEYGYTF. The genes are TRBV7-8 and TRBJ1-2; 7 nucleotides align to TRBD1. CDR1 is SGHVS, CDR2 FQNEAQ, per germline. The CDR3 loop spans 13 amino acids. Germline trimming cut 5 bases from V and 5 bases from J; bases unmatched to any gene: 5.

The chain couples TRBV5-6 to TRBJ1-4; TRBD1 agrees at 8 bases. J gave up 7 bases and V 2 bases, and 10 bases lay outside the gene matches. The CDR3 has 16 amino acids. Germline assignment: CDR1 SGHDT and CDR2 YYEEEE. CDR3 in DNA: TGTGCCAGCAGCTTAGAGACAGGGGAAAACAGTGAAAAACTGTTTTTT. Amino acids: CASSLETGENSEKLFF.

This rearrangement joins TRBV29-1 to TRBJ1-1; D uncertain. This CDR3 has 14 residues. Germline CDR1 is SQVTM and CDR2 is ANQGSEA. Trimming pared 0 bases from V and 1 base from J, leaving 9 bases between. This chain's CDR3 is CSVEDWTTNTEAFF. The CDR3 DNA sequence: TGCAGCGTTGAAGACTGGACTACGAACACTGAAGCTTTCTTT.

The gene calls are TRBV7-9 and TRBJ1-2, with D maybe TRBD1 (5 bases). CDR1 and CDR2 from the germline V gene are SEHNR and FQNEAQ (reference sequence). The CDR3 consists of 12 residues. V was cut by 3 bases and J by 5 bases, with 7 bases left in between. For the CDR3, the DNA is TGTGCCAGCAGCTTGGAGGGGTATGGCTACACCTTC. Its translation: CASSLEGYGYTF.

This clone appeared once. Other DNA sequences from this sample encode an identical CDR3 as well. The chain combines TRBV19 with TRBJ1-3; D is possibly TRBD1 (5 bases). V was shortened by 4 bases and J by 0 bases, with 10 bases between the two germline ends. Germline CDR1 and CDR2: LNHDA and SQIVND (reference sequence). The CDR3 runs 15 residues. This CDR3 is CASSSRQPSGNTIYF. The DNA for the CDR3 is TGTGCCAGTAGTAGCCGACAGCCCTCTGGAAACACCATATATTTT.

V is TRBV12-5 and J is TRBJ2-1; D call uncertain. From germline, CDR1 is LGHNT and CDR2 FRNRAP. V gave up 4 bases and J gave up 2 bases, with 12 bases separating them. CDR3 length: 15 amino acids. The CDR3 DNA sequence: TGTGCTAGTGGTTCGCTGGATAGAACCTACAATGAGCAGTTCTTC. Residues: CASGSLDRTYNEQFF.

This sequence joins TRBV6-1 and TRBJ2-7; 9 bases agree with TRBD1. There are 14 residues in the CDR3. Germline loops: CDR1 MNHNS, CDR2 SASEGT. After removal of 8 bases from V and 1 base from J, the junction contained 6 bases not matched to a gene. The CDR3 region has the DNA TGTGCCAGCTCACAGGGGGCAGGATCCTACGAGCAGTACGTC. Translation: CASSQGAGSYEQYV.

The rearrangement joins TRBV19 to TRBJ2-1, with unresolved D. The CDR3 consists of 14 residues. V was clipped by 3 bases and J by 5 bases, with 11 bases between them. The germline gives CDR1 LNHDA, CDR2 SQIVND (reference sequence). CDR3 sequence: CASSIVGSNNEQFF. The CDR3, as DNA: TGTGCCAGTAGTATTGTCGGGTCTAACAATGAGCAGTTCTTC. Drawing the rest from reference TRBV19 and TRBJ2-1, the complete variable domain is DGGITQSPKYLFRKEGQNVTLSCEQNLNHDAMYWYRQDPGQGLRLIYYSQIVNDFQKGDIAEGYSVSREKKESFPLTVTSAQKNPTAFYLCASSIVGSNNEQFFGPGTRLTVL.

This clone was recorded a few times. The chain has TRBV7-6 and TRBJ2-1, with TRBD2 as a possible D gene (6 bases). The V end lost 2 bases, the J end lost 4 bases, and 9 bases lay between the germline ends. The CDR3 has 14 amino acids. Germline-derived CDR1 and CDR2 are SGHVS and FNYEAQ. CDR3 sequence (DNA): TGTGCCAGCAGCTTAAGGGACTCATACAATGAGCAGTTCTTC. As protein: CASSLRDSYNEQFF.

The chain couples TRBV28 to TRBJ2-3; D gene ambiguous. Looked up from germline, CDR1 is MDHEN and CDR2 is SYDVKM. This CDR3 spans 15 amino acids. The V gene lost 6 bases and the J gene lost 1 base, with 14 bases spanning the gap. The CDR3 nucleotides read TGTGCCAGCAGCGCCCCAAGCGAGGGCACAGATACGCAGTATTTT. Translating gives CASSAPSEGTDTQYF.

This chain connects TRBV27 to TRBJ2-1; TRBD1 matches 11 bases. This CDR3 contains 16 residues. CDR1 and CDR2 (germline): MNHEY, SMNVEV (reference sequence). The V segment lost 11 bases and the J segment 7 bases; nucleotides outside the gene matches: 16. The CDR3 loop is CALKTPGQGARNEQFF. In DNA, the CDR3 is TGTGCCCTAAAAACCCCCGGACAGGGGGCGCGAAATGAGCAGTTCTTC.

The V call is TRBV28, the J call TRBJ1-1; 8 positions match TRBD1. In germline, CDR1 is MDHEN, CDR2 SYDVKM. The CDR3 runs to 16 residues. After removal of 6 bases from V and 5 bases from J, the junction contained 14 bases not matched to a gene. In DNA form, the CDR3 reads TGTGCCAGCAGCCAAATACGGACAGGGTTGAGAACTGAAGCTTTCTTT. Translated: CASSQIRTGLRTEAFF.

This clone was recorded once. The chain combines TRBV5-1 with TRBJ2-5, with a tentative D call TRBD2 (6 bases). Trimming took off 4 bases at V and 1 base at J, with 11 bases between the two ends. The length of the CDR3 is 14 residues. CDR1 and CDR2 from the germline V gene are SGHRS and YFSETQ. This chain's CDR3 is CASSPGDSQETQYF. For the CDR3, the DNA is TGCGCCAGCAGCCCCGGGGACTCCCAAGAGACCCAGTACTTC.

This chain uses TRBV6-6 with TRBJ1-6; TRBD1 matches at 7 bases. The CDR3 sequence is 13 residues long. V trimming: 5 bases; J trimming: 12 bases; junction bases outside the gene matches: 7. CDR1 is MNHNY, CDR2 SVGAGI, per germline (reference sequence). Here the CDR3 DNA reads TGTGCCAGCAGTCGGACAGGTCTAGAACCCCTCCACTTT. Translating gives CASSRTGLEPLHF.